Listed below are T cell receptor beta chains from one sample, sequenced in a study of OX40 agonist ivuxolimab in advanced cancers. Profiled with immunoSEQ multiplex PCR; TCRdb holds only in-frame clones, not every one. The sample has tens of thousands of clones, approximately 85% seen once. The specimen was CD4+ or CD8+ T cells sorted from blood, collected in a trial of the OX40 agonist ivuxolimab. These receptor sequences come from an adult with an advanced solid tumor such as melanoma, head and neck, liver or kidney cancer. Each CDR3 is given with its conserved first and last residue. Each record gives: V gene, D gene, clone size, J gene, CDR3 DNA, CDR3 protein. D genes are given only for firm matches. Not all rows give a size; the values are once, few, many and, for expanded clones, a class.

TRBV18,NA,NA,TRBJ1-6,TGTGCCAGCTCACCGAGGGACTCTCATAATTCACCCCTCCACTTT,CASSPRDSHNSPLHF
TRBV14,NA,NA,TRBJ2-3,TGTGCCAGCAGCCAAGAGAGGTTCACAGATACGCAGTATTTT,CASSQERFTDTQYF
TRBV9,NA,once,TRBJ2-2,TGTGCCAGCAGCGTAGTTAGCGGCGGGGAGCTGTTTTTT,CASSVVSGGELFF
TRBV27,TRBD1,NA,TRBJ1-1,TGTGCCAGCAGCCGAGGACAGGGAGGGTACACTGAAGCTTTCTTT,CASSRGQGGYTEAFF
TRBV7-2,NA,NA,TRBJ1-1,TGTGCCAGCAGCTTAGATCGGGGACCGAACACTGAAGCTTTCTTT,CASSLDRGPNTEAFF
TRBV30,NA,NA,TRBJ2-7,TGTGCCTGGAGGCGGCAGACTGGATGGGGGCAGTACTTC,CAWRRQTGWGQYF
TRBV27,TRBD2,once,TRBJ2-1,TGTGCCAGCAGCCCTCTAGCGGGAGGGCCCTCCTACAATGAGCAGTTCTTC,CASSPLAGGPSYNEQFF
TRBV28,TRBD1,NA,TRBJ1-2,TGTGCCAGCAGACTTCAGGGACAGTTAAGCTATGGCTACACCTTC,CASRLQGQLSYGYTF
TRBV7-2,TRBD1,NA,TRBJ2-7,TGTGCCAGCAGCTTCCCCGGGACAGCCTCCTACGAGCAGTACTTC,CASSFPGTASYEQYF
TRBV6-1,NA,NA,TRBJ1-6,TGTGCCAGCAGTGAAGCTGCGGGGAACTCCTGGAATTCACCCCTCCACTTT,CASSEAAGNSWNSPLHF
TRBV18,NA,NA,TRBJ1-5,TGTGCCAGCTCATATACCACGGGTTTCGCTCAGCCCCAGCATTTT,CASSYTTGFAQPQHF
TRBV28,TRBD2,NA,TRBJ2-5,TGTGCCAGCAGCCCGCTAGCGGGAGTGGTGAGGACCCAGTACTTC,CASSPLAGVVRTQYF
TRBV6-1,NA,NA,TRBJ1-1,TGTGCCAGCAGTGACCTACCGAACACTGAAGCTTTCTTT,CASSDLPNTEAFF
TRBV2,TRBD2,once,TRBJ2-1,TGTGCCAGCACCACCCGAGCGGGGGGCGGGGATGAGCAGTTCTTC,CASTTRAGGGDEQFF
TRBV18,TRBD1,NA,TRBJ2-5,TGTGCCAGCTCACCGGGACAGGGCGAGACCCAGTACTTC,CASSPGQGETQYF
TRBV11-2,NA,NA,TRBJ2-5,TGTGCCAGCAGCCCGGACCCGGGGAGGGGGGAGACCCAGTACTTC,CASSPDPGRGETQYF
TRBV2,TRBD1,NA,TRBJ1-1,TGTGCCAGCAGGGCCTTGGGACAGGGGCCTGAAGCTTTTTTT,CASRALGQGPEAFF
TRBV2,NA,few,TRBJ1-1,TGTGCCAGCAGTGTGGGATTTGGTACTGAAGCTTTCTTT,CASSVGFGTEAFF
TRBV6-4,NA,NA,TRBJ1-2,TGTGCCAGCAGTGGGACTAGCGAGGGTTTGGCCTATGGCTACACCTTC,CASSGTSEGLAYGYTF
TRBV11-2,TRBD2,NA,TRBJ2-7,TGTGCCAGCAGCTCGGCGGGGACTCGAGTAGCGGGGGAGCAGTACTTC,CASSSAGTRVAGEQYF
TRBV19,TRBD1,NA,TRBJ2-5,TGTGCCAGTAGTATCTCTGCAGGGGGCTATGGCGAGACCCAGTACTTC,CASSISAGGYGETQYF
TRBV6-5,TRBD1,NA,TRBJ1-3,TGTGCCAGCAGTAGGGACAGGGCAGACACCATATATTTT,CASSRDRADTIYF